This TCR beta chain derives from a study of T cells in Graves' hyperthyroidism and ophthalmopathy. Amplification yielded TCR beta CDR3 regions, with RNA transcripts as the source. Initially, a first-round RT-PCR of the TCR CDR3 employed the HTBI primer set. TCRdb passed the multiplex PCR reads through MiXCR, listing each CDR3 protein once. The table records 300,000 to 450,000 distinct CDR3 sequences, around 25% of them present only once. V was clipped by 1 base and J by 9 bases, with 10 bases between them. There are 12 residues in the CDR3. Germline CDR1 is MDHEN and CDR2 is SYDVKM. This clonotype was counted at least ten times.

The clonotype originates from a man in his fifties with Graves' hyperthyroidism. The chain carries TRBV28 and TRBJ2-7; TRBD1 might be the D (5 bases). The sequencing sample was made of blood. CDR3 residues: CASSLLQGPQYF. The CDR3 DNA reads as TGTGCCAGCAGTTTATTGCAGGGCCCGCAGTACTTC.